These 10 T cell receptor beta chains originate from one sample sequenced in a study of stem cell transplantation in POMP-related autoinflammatory disease. The protocol was immunoSEQ multiplex PCR, while the TCRdb copy is restricted to in-frame clones and leaves out a portion. Here the sample spans about 68,000 clones, roughly 88% being singletons. The sequenced sample was CD4+ T cells from PBMCs, obtained after stem cell transplantation. These receptors originate from a human patient with POMP-related autoinflammation and immune dysregulation (PRAID). The graft donor may have given rise to some T cells.

This clone was seen once. The rearrangement joins TRBV2 to TRBJ2-7; D gene ambiguous. Per germline, CDR1 SNHLY and CDR2 FYNNEI. With 2 bases removed from V and 4 bases from J, the gap between germline ends came to 6 bases. This CDR3 comprises 12 residues. The chain's CDR3 is CASSEQFYEQYV. Here the CDR3 DNA reads TGTGCCAGCAGTGAACAGTTTTACGAGCAGTACGTC.

The chain combines TRBV5-1 with TRBJ2-2, with unresolved D. CDR3 size: 16 residues. Per the germline V gene, CDR1 is SGHRS and CDR2 is YFSETQ. V lost 2 bases and J lost 1, with 12 bases in between. CDR3 sequence reads: CASSFSPGRNTGELFF. The CDR3 DNA reads TGCGCCAGCAGCTTCAGCCCGGGTAGGAACACCGGGGAGCTGTTTTTT.

The chain combines TRBV5-1 with TRBJ2-2; TRBD2 agrees at 10 bases. Germline CDR1 and CDR2: SGHRS and YFSETQ. This CDR3 comprises 17 residues. With 4 bases clipped from V and 8 bases from J, the junction kept 14 bases outside the gene matches. The DNA of the CDR3 is TGCGCCAGCAGCCCGACTCCACTAGCGGGAAATACAGGGGAGCTGTTTTTT. This sequence encodes CASSPTPLAGNTGELFF. The full variable domain, its missing parts supplied by reference TRBV5-1 and TRBJ2-2, is KAGVTQTPRYLIKTRGQQVTLSCSPISGHRSVSWYQQTPGQGLQFLFEYFSETQRNKGNFPGRFSGRQFSNSRSEMNVSTLELGDSALYLCASSPTPLAGNTGELFFGEGSRLTVL.

V and J are TRBV2 and TRBJ2-2; D gene unclear. Trimming took off 8 bases at V and 4 bases at J, with 14 bases between the two ends. Germline V gene data show CDR1 as SNHLY and CDR2 as FYNNEI. There are 14 residues in the CDR3. Here the CDR3 reads CASCLGMGTGELFF. CDR3 sequence (DNA): TGTGCCAGCTGCCTGGGGATGGGCACCGGGGAGCTGTTTTTT. The variable domain in full, completed from reference TRBV2 and TRBJ2-2, reads EPEVTQTPSHQVTQMGQEVILRCVPISNHLYFYWYRQILGQKVEFLVSFYNNEISEKSEIFDDQFSVERPDGSNFTLKIRSTKLEDSAMYFCASCLGMGTGELFFGEGSRLTVL.

The V call is TRBV7-8, the J call TRBJ1-5; unclear D gene. The CDR3 contains 13 residues. Per the germline V gene, CDR1 is SGHVS and CDR2 is FQNEAQ. Trimming took 0 bases from V and 7 from J, leaving 7 bases between them. The CDR3 is CASSLAPEQPQHF. DNA of the CDR3: TGTGCCAGCAGCTTAGCGCCGGAACAGCCCCAGCATTTT.

CDR3 coding DNA: TGTGCCAGCAGCCAAGGGGGTCGGGGGAGCACAGATACGCAGTATTTT. Protein sequence: CASSQGGRGSTDTQYF. V and J are TRBV4-2 and TRBJ2-3, with D perhaps matching TRBD2 (6 bases). The ends were cut back, 1 base at V and 0 bases at J, with 11 bases in the middle. Per germline, CDR1 LGHNA and CDR2 YNFKEQ. This CDR3 has 16 amino acids.

This chain uses TRBV6-5 with TRBJ1-1; 9 nucleotides match TRBD1. The CDR3 consists of 14 residues. V was clipped by 10 bases and J by 3 bases; unmatched bases: 9. Germline lookup yields CDR1 MNHEY and CDR2 SVGAGI. DNA for the CDR3: TGTGCCACCCTCCGGGACAGGGTGGACACTGAAGCTTTCTTT. The encoded protein is CATLRDRVDTEAFF.

This rearrangement joins TRBV7-2 to TRBJ1-2; possible D gene TRBD1, 5 bases. Germline V gives CDR1 SGHTA, CDR2 FQGNSA. The CDR3 has 14 amino acids. Trimming cost V 1 base and J 8 bases, with 14 bases left between them. This CDR3 is CASSLDTGRGGYTF. CDR3 DNA sequence: TGTGCCAGCAGCTTAGATACAGGCCGAGGCGGCTACACCTTC.

The chain carries TRBV28 and TRBJ2-5; D gene ambiguous. The CDR3 runs to 13 residues. The ends were cut back, 2 bases at V and 2 bases at J, with 6 bases in the middle. The germline V gene encodes CDR1 MDHEN and CDR2 SYDVKM. The CDR3 DNA follows: TGTGCCAGCAGTTTAATTAGTCAAGAGACCCAGTACTTC. It translates to CASSLISQETQYF.

The V gene is TRBV7-9, the J gene TRBJ1-6; no reliable D call. Germline V gene lookup returns CDR1 SEHNR and CDR2 FQNEAQ (reference sequence). This CDR3 region has 14 residues. V dropped 7 bases and J dropped 5 bases, with 12 bases sitting between them. The CDR3: CASTRVGNNSPLHF. DNA of the CDR3: TGTGCCAGCACGAGGGTGGGCAATAATTCACCCCTCCACTTT. The variable domain in full, with the rest retrieved from reference TRBV7-9 and TRBJ1-6, is DTGVSQNPRHKITKRGQNVTFRCDPISEHNRLYWYRQTLGQGPEFLTYFQNEAQLEKSRLLSDRFSAERPKGSFSTLEIQRTEQGDSAMYLCASTRVGNNSPLHFGNGTRLTVT.